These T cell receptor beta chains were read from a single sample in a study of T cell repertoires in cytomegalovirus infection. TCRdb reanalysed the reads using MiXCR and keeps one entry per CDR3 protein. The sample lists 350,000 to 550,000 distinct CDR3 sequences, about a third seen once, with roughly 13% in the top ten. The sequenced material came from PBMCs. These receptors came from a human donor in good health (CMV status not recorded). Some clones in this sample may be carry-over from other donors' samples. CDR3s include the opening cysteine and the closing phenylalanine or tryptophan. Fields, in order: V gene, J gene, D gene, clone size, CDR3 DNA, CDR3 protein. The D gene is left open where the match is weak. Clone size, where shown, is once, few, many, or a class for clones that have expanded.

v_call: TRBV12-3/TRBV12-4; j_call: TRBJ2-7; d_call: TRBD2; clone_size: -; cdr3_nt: TGTGCCAGCAGTTTAGGGCTAGCGGCCAGCTCCTACGAGCAGTACTTC; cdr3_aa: CASSLGLAASSYEQYF
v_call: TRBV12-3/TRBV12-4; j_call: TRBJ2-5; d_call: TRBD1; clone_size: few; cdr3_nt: TGTGCCAGCAGTTTAGGGGTGGGGACAGGGGGCATGGAGACCCAGTACTTC; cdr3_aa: CASSLGVGTGGMETQYF
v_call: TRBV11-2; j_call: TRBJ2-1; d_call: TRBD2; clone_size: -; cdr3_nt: TGTGCCAGCAGCTTCCAGGCCCGACGGCGGGGGAGCATCAATGAGCAGTTCTTC; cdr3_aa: CASSFQARRRGSINEQFF
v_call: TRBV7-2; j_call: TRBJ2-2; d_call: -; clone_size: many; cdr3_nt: TGTGCCAGCAGCTTAGTGGTAGGGTTGGGCACCGGGGAGCTGTTTTTT; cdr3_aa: CASSLVVGLGTGELFF
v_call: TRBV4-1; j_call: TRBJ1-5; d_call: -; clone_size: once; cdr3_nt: TGCGCCAGCAGCCAAACGGAATATAGCAATCAGCCCCAGCATTTT; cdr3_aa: CASSQTEYSNQPQHF
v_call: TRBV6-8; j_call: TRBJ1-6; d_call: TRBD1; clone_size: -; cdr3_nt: TGTGCCAGCAGTCCGCGGGGACAGATCAATTCACCCCTCCACTTT; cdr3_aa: CASSPRGQINSPLHF
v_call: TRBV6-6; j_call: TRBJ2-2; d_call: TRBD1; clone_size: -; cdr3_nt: TGTGCCAGCAGCTCTCCTCTGGGACAGGGAAACACCGGGGAGATGTTTTTT; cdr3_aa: CASSSPLGQGNTGEMFF
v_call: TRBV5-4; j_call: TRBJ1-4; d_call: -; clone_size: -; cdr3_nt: TGTGCCAGCAGCGATCCGGGACAAACAACTAATGAAAAACTGTTTTTT; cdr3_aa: CASSDPGQTTNEKLFF
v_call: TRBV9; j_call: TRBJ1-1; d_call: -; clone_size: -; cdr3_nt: TGTGCCAGCAGCGTAGCTTCGGGCCGTCTAGGGGGGATGAACACTGAAGCTTTCTTT; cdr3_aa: CASSVASGRLGGMNTEAFF
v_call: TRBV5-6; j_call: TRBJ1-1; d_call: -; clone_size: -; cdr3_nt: TGTGCCAGCAGCTTGATAGGTGGCAGGATGAACACTGAAGCTTTCTTT; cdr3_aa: CASSLIGGRMNTEAFF
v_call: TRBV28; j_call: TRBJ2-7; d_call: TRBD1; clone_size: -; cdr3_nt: TGTGCCAGCAGCTCATGGACAGGGATCTCCTACGAGCAGTACTTC; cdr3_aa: CASSSWTGISYEQYF
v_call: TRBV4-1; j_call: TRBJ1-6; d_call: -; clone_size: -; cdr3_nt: TGCGCCAGCAGCCAAACAGACTCCTATAATTCACCCCTCCAATTT; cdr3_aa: CASSQTDSYNSPLQF
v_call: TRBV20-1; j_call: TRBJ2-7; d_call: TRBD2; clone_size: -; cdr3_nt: TGCAGTGCAGACCGAGGGGGGACTAGCCCCACCGAGCAGTACTTC; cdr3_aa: CSADRGGTSPTEQYF
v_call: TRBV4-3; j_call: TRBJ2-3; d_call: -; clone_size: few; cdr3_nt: TGTGCCAGCAGCCAAGCGCCGGAGGATACGCAGTATTTT; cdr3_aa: CASSQAPEDTQYF
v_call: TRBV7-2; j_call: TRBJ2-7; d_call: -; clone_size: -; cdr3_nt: TGTGCCAGCAGCTTAGAAGGCGGCCGCCTCGCTCGGCAGTCCTTC; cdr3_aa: CASSLEGGRLARQSF
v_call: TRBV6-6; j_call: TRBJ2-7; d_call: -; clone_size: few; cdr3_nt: TGTGCCAGCACCCCACGGCCCAGCGAGGCGGGACAAACCTACGAGCAGTACTTC; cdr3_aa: CASTPRPSEAGQTYEQYF
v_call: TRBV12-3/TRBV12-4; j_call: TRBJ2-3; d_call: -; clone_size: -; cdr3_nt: TGTGCCAGCAGGTTTGGGACAGATACGCAGTATTTT; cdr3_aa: CASRFGTDTQYF
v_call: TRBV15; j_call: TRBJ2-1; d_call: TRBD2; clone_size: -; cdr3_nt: TGTGCCACCAGCAGGGAGCGGGGGCCCTACAATGAGCAGTTCTTC; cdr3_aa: CATSRERGPYNEQFF
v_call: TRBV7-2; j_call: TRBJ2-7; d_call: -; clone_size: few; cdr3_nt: -; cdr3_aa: CASSLWGLGNEKYF
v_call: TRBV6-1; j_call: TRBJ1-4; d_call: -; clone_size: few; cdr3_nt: TGTGCCAGCAGGGACGGACGGCAGGAAAAACTGTTTTTT; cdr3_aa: CASRDGRQEKLFF
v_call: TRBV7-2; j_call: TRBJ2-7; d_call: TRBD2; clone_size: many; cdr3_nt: TGTGCCAGCAGCTATGGGTTAGGCGGGGGGCGATACGAGCAGTACTTC; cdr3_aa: CASSYGLGGGRYEQYF
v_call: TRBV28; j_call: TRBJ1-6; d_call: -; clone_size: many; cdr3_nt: TGTGCCAGCAGCCGGGACATTTCACCCCTCCACTTT; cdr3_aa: CASSRDISPLHF
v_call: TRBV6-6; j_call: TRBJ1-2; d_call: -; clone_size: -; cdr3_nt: TGTGCCAGCAGTGACATCGCAATGATTGTTCGGGACACCCAATTCGGCTACACCTTC; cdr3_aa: CASSDIAMIVRDTQFGYTF
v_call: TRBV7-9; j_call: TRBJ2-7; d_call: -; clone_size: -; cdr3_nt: TGTGCCAGCAGCCCGGACGGATCTTACGAGCAGTACTTC; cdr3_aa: CASSPDGSYEQYF